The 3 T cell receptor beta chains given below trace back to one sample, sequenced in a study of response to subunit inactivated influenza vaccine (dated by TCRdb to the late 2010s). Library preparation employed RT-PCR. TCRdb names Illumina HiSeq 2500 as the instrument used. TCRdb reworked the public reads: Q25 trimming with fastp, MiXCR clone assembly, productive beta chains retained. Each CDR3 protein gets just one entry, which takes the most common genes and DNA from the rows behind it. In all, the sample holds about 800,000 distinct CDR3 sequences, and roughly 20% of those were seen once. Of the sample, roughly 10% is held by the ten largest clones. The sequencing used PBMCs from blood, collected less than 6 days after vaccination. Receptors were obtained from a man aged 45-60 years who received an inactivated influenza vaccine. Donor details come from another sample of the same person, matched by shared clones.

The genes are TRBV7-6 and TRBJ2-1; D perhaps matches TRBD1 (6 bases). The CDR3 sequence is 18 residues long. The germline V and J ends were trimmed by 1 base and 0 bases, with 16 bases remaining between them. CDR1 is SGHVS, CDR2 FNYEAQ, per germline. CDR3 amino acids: CASSLELWGPGSYNEQFF. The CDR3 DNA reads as TGTGCCAGCAGCTTAGAGCTTTGGGGGCCTGGCTCCTACAATGAGCAGTTCTTC.

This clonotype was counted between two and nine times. CDR3 protein: CASSWGGVSTQETQYF. The CDR3 DNA reads as TGTGCCAGCAGTTGGGGGGGGGTTTCCACACAAGAGACCCAGTACTTC. This chain connects TRBV12-3 or TRBV12-4 to TRBJ2-5, with TRBD2 matching 7 bases. The CDR3 length is 16 residues. J was trimmed by 2 bases and V by 4 bases; bases with no gene match: 10.

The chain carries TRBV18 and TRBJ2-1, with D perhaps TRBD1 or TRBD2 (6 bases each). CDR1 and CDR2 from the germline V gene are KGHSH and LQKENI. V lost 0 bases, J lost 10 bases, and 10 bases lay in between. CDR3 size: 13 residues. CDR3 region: CASSPPGGGEQFF. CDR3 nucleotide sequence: TGTGCCAGCTCACCACCGGGGGGCGGAGAGCAGTTCTTC.